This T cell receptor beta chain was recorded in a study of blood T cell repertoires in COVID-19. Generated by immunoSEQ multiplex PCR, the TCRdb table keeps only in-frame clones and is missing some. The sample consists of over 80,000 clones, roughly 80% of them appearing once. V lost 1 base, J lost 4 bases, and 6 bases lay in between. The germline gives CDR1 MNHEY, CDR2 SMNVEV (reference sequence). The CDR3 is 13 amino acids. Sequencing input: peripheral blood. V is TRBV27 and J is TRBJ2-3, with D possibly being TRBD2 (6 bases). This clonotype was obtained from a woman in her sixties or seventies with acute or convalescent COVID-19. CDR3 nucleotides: TGTGCCAGCAGTTTATGGGGGGCAGATACGCAGTATTTT. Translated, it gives CASSLWGADTQYF.